Included here is one TCR beta chain sequence, with context. The clone's antigen remains unknown. Base qualities were left out, and no much larger clone turns up one base away. In the prospective study, participants were roughly 18 to 89 years old, resided in fewer than 25 geographic areas of the United States, and were enrolled through a virtual design. In the prospective study, participants were assigned to cohorts based on the clinical history participants reported in a screening survey and a study questionnaire. Recovered participants in ImmuneRACE Cohort 3 were defined by two consecutive negative NP/OP PCR tests, clearance by a healthcare professional, or resolution of symptoms. Each participant in the prospective study had whole blood, serum and a nasopharyngeal or oropharyngeal swab collected by mobile phlebotomists. Prospective study participants could optionally give additional blood draws and questionnaires over an approximately two-month period. Blood samples from the prospective study were shipped frozen or at room temperature prior to DNA extraction.

The germline V and J ends show losses of 3 bases and 3 bases respectively, and no gene match explains 3 bases of the junction. As encoded in the germline V gene, CDR1 is SGDLS while CDR2 is YYNGEE. Counted from cysteine to phenylalanine, this CDR3 has 14 amino acids. The kept DNA is CDR3 alone, 42 bases in frame from the first base. The sample is drawn from a study of blood T cell repertoires in COVID-19 (dated by TCRdb to 2018 to 2021). For the study in its entirety: The collaborator samples originated in the United States, Italy and Spain and spanned the acute and convalescent phases of COVID-19. The prospective study material was composed of cDNA or gDNA derived from T cells, B-cell-depleted T cells, or PBMCs. Deeply sampled blood TCRbeta repertoires from subjects exposed to, actively infected with, or recovered from COVID-19 were included in the dataset. A freely available public database, intended as a resource for researchers studying the immune response to SARS-CoV-2, is where the repertoires were released. Samples were obtained from the ongoing ImmuneRACE study (first 160 participants) and from some 1,200 subjects provided by 6 global collaborators. Sample metadata almost always included a de-identified subject ID, COVID-19 status, age in years and sex. Where available, HLA class I and class II types were obtained from metadata supplied by the sample provider rather than from assay-based typing.

What the work shows at the level of the full study, not this receptor alone: Clinical and demographic metadata were provided uncurated, with the amount varying by source and participant.

TCRbeta CDR3 regions were amplified from genomic DNA using the immunoSEQ Assay, a bias-controlled multiplex PCR. The study's processing was this. The number of nucleated cells in each sample was estimated by amplification of reference gene primers within the assay. To quantify the absolute abundance of each unique TCRbeta CDR3 rearrangement, sequence reads were collapsed and filtered. For each sample, productive Simpson clonality was calculated as the square root of Simpson's diversity index over productive rearrangements. The table comes from immuneACCESS by way of TCRdb, which keeps in-frame sequences with V and J called. Part of the clones is missing from these tables; in studies checked, under half for an unresolved V gene and the rest for unknown reasons. D and trimming were read from the DNA, whereas the V and J calls and clone size are those reported in that table. The sample records 150,000 to 250,000 clones, around 90% of which are singletons. In total, the top ten clones hold around 2% of the sample.

This receptor was obtained from a woman between 25 and 40 years old who had recovered from COVID-19. The sequence joins TRBV9 to TRBJ1-2, and 9 bases in between align with TRBD1. The source material was PBMCs or T cells enriched from blood (not recorded which). This receptor carries the CDR3 CASSGDRADYGYTF. The bases are TGTGCCAGCAGCGGGGACAGGGCTGACTATGGCTACACCTTC.